These 30 T cell receptor beta chains were sequenced from one sample in a study of CD8+ T cells in alopecia areata (dated by TCRdb to the late 2010s). Libraries were built with the immunoSEQ multiplex PCR assay. RNA was extracted from all samples and reverse transcribed into cDNA as template for TCR sequencing. TCRdb's version of the immuneACCESS table is confined to in-frame rearrangements and falls short of the full clone set. An unresolved V gene accounts for under half of the shortfall where checked; the remainder is of unknown origin. The sample profile shows approximately 210,000 clones; over 55% of them were found once. The ten largest clones represent around 0.92% of the sample. The label giving this sample's time point can be read as: about 5 months on oral tofacitinib. This sample's treatment or condition label indicates: oral pan-JAK inhibitor, 5-10 mg twice daily. The sequencing used CD4+ T cells sorted from blood, collected at week 24, from a patient treated with tofacitinib. The receptors were gathered from a human donor with alopecia areata.

The genes are TRBV21-1 and TRBJ1-2. TRBV21-1 corresponds to a pseudogene. The CDR3 extends over 13 amino acids. In DNA form, the CDR3 reads TGTGCCAGAAGGACGCCTAGGGACGTTGGCTACACCTTC. It specifies CARRTPRDVGYTF.

This clone was recorded a few times. The DNA of the CDR3 is TGTGCCAGCAGCTCCGGGACTAGCGGCCCCGGGATGTTGTTTTTT. Its protein is CASSSGTSGPGMLFF. V usage is TRBV5-4 and J usage is TRBJ2-2, with TRBD2 matching 11 bases. Germline V gives CDR1 SGHNT, CDR2 YYREEE (reference sequence). V was pared by 3 bases and J by 15 bases, with 13 bases of the junction left unmatched. The CDR3 spans 15 residues.

The chain is built from TRBV9 and TRBJ2-5; 8 positions agree with TRBD2. Germline assignment: CDR1 SGDLS and CDR2 YYNGEE. The CDR3 contains 14 residues. J was trimmed by 2 bases and V by 2 bases; bases with no gene match: 2. CDR3 nucleotide sequence: TGTGCCAGCAGCGTCACTAGCGGTCAAGAGACCCAGTACTTC. Amino acid sequence: CASSVTSGQETQYF.

This chain connects TRBV30 to TRBJ1-1, with 8 bases matching TRBD1. Unmatched junction bases numbered 4, after V lost 2 bases and J lost 5 bases. Germline V gene lookup returns CDR1 GTSNPN and CDR2 SVGIG (reference sequence). The CDR3 covers 13 residues. The CDR3 DNA reads TGTGCCTGGAGTACGACAGGGGTAACTGAAGCTTTCTTT. Translating it yields CAWSTTGVTEAFF. The complete variable domain, with remaining parts taken from reference TRBV30 and TRBJ1-1, reads SQTIHQWPATLVQPVGSPLSLECTVEGTSNPNLYWYRQAAGRGLQLLFYSVGIGQISSEVPQNLSASRPQDRQFILSSKKLLLSDSGFYLCAWSTTGVTEAFFGQGTRLTVV.

The rearrangement links TRBV7-2 to TRBJ2-1; D ambiguous. Between the trimmed V and J ends, which lost 3 bases and 16 bases, there was a span of 13 bases. Germline V CDR1 and CDR2: SGHTA, FQGNSA. The CDR3 extends over 11 amino acids. This chain's CDR3 is CASSFPGPLFF. CDR3 DNA: TGTGCCAGCAGCTTTCCCGGGCCTCTTTTCTTC.

This clone showed up just a few times. The chain has TRBV7-9 and TRBJ2-4; tentative D call: TRBD2 (5 bases). Between the trimmed V and J ends, which lost 8 bases and 1 base, there was a span of 12 bases. Germline CDR1 SEHNR, CDR2 FQNEAQ (reference sequence). CDR3 length: 14 amino acids. The CDR3, as DNA: TGTGCCAGCTCGGGATTGGTGGCCAAAAACATTCAGTACTTC. The encoded protein is CASSGLVAKNIQYF. The whole variable domain, remainder taken from reference TRBV7-9 and TRBJ2-4, is DTGVSQNPRHKITKRGQNVTFRCDPISEHNRLYWYRQTLGQGPEFLTYFQNEAQLEKSRLLSDRFSAERPKGSFSTLEIQRTEQGDSAMYLCASSGLVAKNIQYFGAGTRLSVL.

The rearrangement joins TRBV29-1 to TRBJ1-4; unclear D gene. The germline CDR1 and CDR2 sequences are SQVTM and ANQGSEA. There are 13 residues in the CDR3. Trimming removed 0 bases from V and 10 bases from J, with 12 bases in between. Here the CDR3 DNA reads TGCAGCGTTGAAGATTACAGAGATCGAAAACTGTTTTTT. This encodes CSVEDYRDRKLFF.

This clone was observed a single time. The chain carries TRBV11-2 and TRBJ1-5, with TRBD1 matching 8 bases. This CDR3 region has 14 residues. V lost 5 bases to trimming and J lost 14 bases; unmatched junction nucleotides: 14. Germline loops: CDR1 SGHAT, CDR2 FQNNGV. The CDR3 DNA reads TGTGCCAGCAGCGACGAACGCCAGGACAGGGTGAAGCATTTT. Amino acid sequence: CASSDERQDRVKHF.

J is TRBJ2-7 and V is TRBV30; TRBD2 might be the D (5 bases). V dropped 0 bases and J dropped 7 bases, with 13 bases sitting between them. CDR1 and CDR2 from the germline V gene are GTSNPN and SVGIG (reference sequence). This CDR3 region has 13 residues. CDR3 DNA: TGTGCCTGGAGTGTACGCAGAGGGCGAGAGCAGTACTTC. Its protein is CAWSVRRGREQYF.

The rearrangement uses TRBV29-1 and TRBJ1-1; D gene ambiguous. The CDR3 runs to 13 residues. V dropped 6 bases and J dropped 0 bases, with 11 bases sitting between them. Per the germline V gene, CDR1 is SQVTM and CDR2 is ANQGSEA. CDR3 nucleotide sequence: TGCAGCGTGGGCGAAATGATGAACACTGAAGCTTTCTTT. It encodes CSVGEMMNTEAFF.

This clone came up once. The CDR3 region has the DNA TGTGCCAGCCAGGGTGGGTTGTTAATGGACTACACCTTC. It codes for CASQGGLLMDYTF. The rearrangement uses TRBV6-6 and TRBJ1-2; D perhaps matches TRBD1 (5 bases). Germline assignment: CDR1 MNHNY and CDR2 SVGAGI (reference sequence). With 8 bases removed from V and 10 bases from J, the gap between germline ends came to 20 bases. The length of the CDR3 is 13 residues.

This clone was counted a single time. The chain joins TRBV15 to TRBJ1-4, with TRBD1 matching 9 bases. Germline CDR1 and CDR2: LNHNV and YYDKDF (reference sequence). With V trimmed by 5 bases and J by 7 bases, 5 bases remained unmatched. This CDR3 comprises 14 residues. CDR3 sequence (DNA): TGTGCCACCAGCGATGGACAGGGGTTTGAAAAACTGTTTTTT. Its translation: CATSDGQGFEKLFF.

The V and J genes are TRBV7-8 and TRBJ2-7, with 7 bases fitting TRBD1. The germline V gene has CDR1 SGHVS and CDR2 FQNEAQ. The CDR3 extends over 13 amino acids. Losses at the gene ends were 5 bases for V and 6 bases for J; bases not matched to a gene: 7. The CDR3 nucleotides read TGTGCCAGCAGCACCCGACAGGGTGGCGAGCAGTACTTC. Encoded protein: CASSTRQGGEQYF.

The chain joins TRBV30 to TRBJ1-2, with 8 bases that match TRBD1. The CDR3 spans 12 residues. The germline V gene has CDR1 GTSNPN and CDR2 SVGIG (reference sequence). V lost 7 bases and J lost 8; bases outside the gene matches: 9. The CDR3 DNA reads as TGTGCCTTCAGTCCAGGGGGCCTCGGCTACACCTTC. It translates to CAFSPGGLGYTF.

This clone was recorded once. The chain uses TRBV2 and TRBJ1-1; D not resolved. Germline loops: CDR1 SNHLY, CDR2 FYNNEI. The CDR3 is 15 amino acids. Deletions cut 7 bases from V and 0 bases from J, with 15 bases between. The CDR3 spells CASTKGGPLNTEAFF. DNA for the CDR3: TGTGCCAGCACGAAGGGCGGTCCGTTGAACACTGAAGCTTTCTTT.

V and J are TRBV30 and TRBJ1-1, with D maybe TRBD1 (6 bases). V lost 4 bases and J 6 bases, leaving 15 bases between the germline ends. This CDR3 spans 13 amino acids. CDR1 is GTSNPN and CDR2 is SVGIG in the germline V gene (reference sequence). DNA for the CDR3: TGTGCCTGGAAGGGGGGCTGGGGCGCTGAAGCTTTCTTT. Protein sequence: CAWKGGWGAEAFF. The full variable domain, in which reference TRBV30 and TRBJ1-1 provide the parts outside the CDR3, is SQTIHQWPATLVQPVGSPLSLECTVEGTSNPNLYWYRQAAGRGLQLLFYSVGIGQISSEVPQNLSASRPQDRQFILSSKKLLLSDSGFYLCAWKGGWGAEAFFGQGTRLTVV.

In the case of this clone: The sample carries other DNA sequences with the same CDR3. This chain joins TRBV19 and TRBJ2-5, with D unclear. V was shortened by 3 bases and J by 1 base, with 0 bases between the two germline ends. This CDR3 is built from 11 residues. CDR1 is LNHDA, CDR2 SQIVND, per germline (reference sequence). CDR3 in DNA: TGTGCCAGTAGTATCCAAGAGACCCAGTACTTC. This encodes CASSIQETQYF.

This clone was observed a handful of times. The sample contains more than one DNA sequence encoding this CDR3. V gene TRBV29-1 combines with J gene TRBJ1-1; D is possibly TRBD1 (5 bases). V lost 4 bases and J lost 0, with 9 bases in between. The length of the CDR3 is 13 residues. CDR1 and CDR2 (germline): SQVTM, ANQGSEA. The CDR3: CSVVGVMNTEAFF. For the CDR3, the DNA is TGCAGCGTTGTGGGGGTTATGAACACTGAAGCTTTCTTT.

This clone was detected many times. J is TRBJ2-1 and V is TRBV29-1, with D tentatively TRBD1 or TRBD2 (6 bases each). The CDR3 runs to 18 residues. Per the germline V gene, CDR1 is SQVTM and CDR2 is ANQGSEA. Trimming left V 5 bases short and J 3 bases short, with 26 bases between. The CDR3 DNA reads TGCAGCGTTCAAGGGGAGAGGAGGGGGTCAAGACTCTACAATGAGCAGTTCTTC. Amino acids: CSVQGERRGSRLYNEQFF.

This clone was counted once. The rearrangement links TRBV30 to TRBJ2-7; 10 nucleotides agree with TRBD1. CDR3 length equals 16 residues. The germline CDR1 and CDR2 sequences are GTSNPN and SVGIG (reference sequence). V gave up 0 bases and J gave up 1 base; unmatched junction bases: 6. CDR3 in amino acids: CAWSVGQGGPSYEQYF. In nucleotides, the CDR3 is TGTGCCTGGAGTGTAGGACAGGGGGGACCGTCCTACGAGCAGTACTTC.

This clone was recorded a few times. The V call is TRBV30, the J call TRBJ1-5; TRBD1 matches 7 bases. The CDR3 extends over 13 amino acids. Trimming took 6 bases from V and 4 from J; bases not matched to a gene: 6. From germline, CDR1 is GTSNPN and CDR2 SVGIG (reference sequence). The CDR3 loop is CACSGGDNQPQHF. Written as DNA, the CDR3 is TGTGCCTGTTCAGGGGGGGATAATCAGCCCCAGCATTTT.

The DNA for the CDR3 is TGTGCCAGCAGTTTAACAGGGCGGATAACTTTCTTT. Protein product: CASSLTGRITFF. This chain uses TRBV27 with TRBJ1-1; maybe TRBD1 (6 bases). The CDR3 is 12 residues long. CDR1 and CDR2 from the germline V gene are MNHEY and SMNVEV (reference sequence). V was pared by 2 bases and J by 12 bases, with 13 bases between.

This clone was seen more than once but under ten times. The rearrangement links TRBV10-3 to TRBJ2-3, with 7 bases matching TRBD2. The CDR3 totals 16 residues. CDR1 and CDR2 from the germline V gene are ENHRY and SYGVKD. J was trimmed by 4 bases and V by 0 bases; bases with no gene match: 7. CDR3 nucleotide sequence: TGTGCCATCAGTGAGTCACTCCGGGGGGAACCAGATACGCAGTATTTT. Translated: CAISESLRGEPDTQYF.

V usage is TRBV27 and J usage is TRBJ2-1, with D uncertain. Germline CDR1 reads MNHEY; CDR2 reads SMNVEV (reference sequence). The CDR3 has 14 residues. Trimming shortened V by 6 bases and J by 4 bases, and 13 bases separated the two germline ends. The CDR3 DNA sequence: TGTGCCAGCAGACACGGTGGCAGTTACAATGAGCAGTTCTTC. It is translated as CASRHGGSYNEQFF.

This chain links TRBV2 with TRBJ1-5; D is unresolved. The CDR3 has 14 amino acids. Germline CDR1 is SNHLY and CDR2 is FYNNEI. Trimming took 4 bases from V and 0 from J, leaving 7 bases between them. The CDR3 protein is CASSAISSNQPQHF. CDR3 DNA sequence: TGTGCCAGCAGTGCTATCTCTAGCAATCAGCCCCAGCATTTT.

This clone came up a few times. In DNA, the CDR3 is TGTGCCAGCAGCTTGACAGGGTATGAGCAGTTCTTC. It specifies CASSLTGYEQFF. This chain joins TRBV7-3 and TRBJ2-1; 7 bases agree with TRBD1. Germline V gene data show CDR1 as SGHTA and CDR2 as FQGTGA. This CDR3 has 12 residues. J was trimmed by 8 bases and V by 3 bases; bases with no gene match: 1.

The CDR3 loop reads CASSSPRDRFF. The CDR3 DNA is TGCGCCAGCAGCTCACCTCGGGACAGGTTCTTC. This sequence joins TRBV5-1 and TRBJ2-1; 7 bases fit TRBD1. With V trimmed by 3 bases and J by 15 bases, 6 bases remained unmatched. Looked up from germline, CDR1 is SGHRS and CDR2 is YFSETQ. The CDR3 spans 11 residues.

This clone showed up just once. The chain carries TRBV4-2 and TRBJ2-5, with a tentative D call TRBD1 (6 bases). This CDR3 is built from 14 residues. Germline V CDR1 and CDR2: LGHNA, YNFKEQ. V gave up 0 bases and J gave up 7 bases, with 12 bases separating them. CDR3 sequence: CASSQDTQGTTQYF. The CDR3 DNA reads TGTGCCAGCAGCCAAGATACTCAGGGGACGACCCAGTACTTC.

Only one count was recorded for this clone. The sample holds other DNA sequences that translate to the same CDR3. DNA for the CDR3: TGTGCCTGGAGTGTAGGAGGGAGCTCTGGGGCCAACGTCCTGACTTTC. This sequence encodes CAWSVGGSSGANVLTF. The V gene is TRBV30, the J gene TRBJ2-6; maybe TRBD2 (6 bases). This CDR3 has 16 residues. The V gene lost 0 bases and the J gene lost 0 bases, with 9 bases spanning the gap. Germline V lookup: CDR1 GTSNPN, CDR2 SVGIG (reference sequence).

This clone was seen more than once but under ten times. V and J are TRBV7-2 and TRBJ2-1, with D unclear. Germline CDR1 is SGHTA and CDR2 is FQGNSA. The CDR3 covers 15 residues. V dropped 1 base and J dropped 6 bases, with 13 bases sitting between them. The CDR3 DNA follows: TGTGCCAGCAGCTTAGATTGGGCTAGTGGCAATGAGCAGTTCTTC. Translated, it gives CASSLDWASGNEQFF.